This T cell receptor (beta chain) was captured in a study of blood T cell repertoires in COVID-19. About the research overall: Material from acute and convalescent COVID-19 was sourced from the United States, Italy and Spain.

V shed 0 bases, J shed 8 bases, and the junction held 9 bases outside the gene matches. The germline V gene has CDR1 SGHTA and CDR2 FQGNSA. This CDR3 has 16 residues. The protocol was immunoSEQ multiplex PCR, while the TCRdb copy is restricted to in-frame clones and leaves out a portion. The table has 150,000 to 200,000 clones, more than 70% seen once. The chain couples TRBV7-2 to TRBJ2-1, with TRBD2 identical over 8 bases. The source material was peripheral blood. The receptor was derived from a man between 60 and 75 years old with acute or convalescent COVID-19. CDR3 sequence reads: CASSLARAGGRYEQFF. The CDR3 nucleotides read TGTGCCAGCAGCTTAGCGCGGGCGGGGGGTAGATATGAGCAGTTCTTC.